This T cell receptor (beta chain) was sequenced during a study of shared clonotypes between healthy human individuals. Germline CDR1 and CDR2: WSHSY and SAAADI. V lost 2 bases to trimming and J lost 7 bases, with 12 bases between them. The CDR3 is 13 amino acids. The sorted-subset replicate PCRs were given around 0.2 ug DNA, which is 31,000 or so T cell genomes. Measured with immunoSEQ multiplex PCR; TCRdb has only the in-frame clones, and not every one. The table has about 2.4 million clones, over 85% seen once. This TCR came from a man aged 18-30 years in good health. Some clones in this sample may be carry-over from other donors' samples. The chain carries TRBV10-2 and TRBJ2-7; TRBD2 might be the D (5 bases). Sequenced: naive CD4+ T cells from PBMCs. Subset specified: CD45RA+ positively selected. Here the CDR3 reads CASSERLPGEQYF. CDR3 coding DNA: TGCGCCAGCAGTGAGAGACTACCCGGTGAGCAGTACTTC.